Detailed here is one TCR beta chain. Its antigen is still unknown. Clinical symptoms and serum thyroxine were used for diagnosis; TRAb, thyroid ultrasound and orbital computed tomography were also relied on. The data stem from a study of Graves' ophthalmopathy and Graves' hyperthyroidism. Study background: Ophthalmopathy not arising within 18 months of follow-up defined hyperthyroidism as stable.

Notes on the study in general: In blood, most expanded thyroid clonotypes above 0.001 frequency were also detected.

The authors amplified TCR beta CDR3 regions from RNA transcripts. RT-PCR was first run with HTBI primers, then multiplex PCR in a second round. TCRdb reanalysed the multiplex PCR reads using MiXCR and keeps one entry per CDR3 protein. This table has approximately 1.2 million distinct CDR3 sequences, 35% to 40% appearing once. V was trimmed by 2 bases and J by 0 bases, leaving 14 bases between them. This CDR3 has 18 residues. Germline V gene lookup returns CDR1 SGHVT and CDR2 SQSDAQ. This sequence originates from an adult man with Graves' hyperthyroidism. The sequenced sample was peripheral blood or thyroid tissue (not recorded which). The chain combines TRBV7-4 with TRBJ2-6; possibly TRBD2 for D (6 bases). The CDR3 nucleotides are TGTGCCAGCAGCTTATATGGTAGCGGTGGCTCTGGGGCCAACGTCCTGACTTTC. Protein: CASSLYGSGGSGANVLTF. Complete variable domain (other parts from reference TRBV7-4 and TRBJ2-6): GAGVSQSPRYKVAKRGRDVALRCDSISGHVTLYWYRQTLGQGSEVLTYSQSDAQRDKSGRPSGRFSAERPERSVSTLKIQRTEQGDSAVYLCASSLYGSGGSGANVLTFGAGSRLTVL.